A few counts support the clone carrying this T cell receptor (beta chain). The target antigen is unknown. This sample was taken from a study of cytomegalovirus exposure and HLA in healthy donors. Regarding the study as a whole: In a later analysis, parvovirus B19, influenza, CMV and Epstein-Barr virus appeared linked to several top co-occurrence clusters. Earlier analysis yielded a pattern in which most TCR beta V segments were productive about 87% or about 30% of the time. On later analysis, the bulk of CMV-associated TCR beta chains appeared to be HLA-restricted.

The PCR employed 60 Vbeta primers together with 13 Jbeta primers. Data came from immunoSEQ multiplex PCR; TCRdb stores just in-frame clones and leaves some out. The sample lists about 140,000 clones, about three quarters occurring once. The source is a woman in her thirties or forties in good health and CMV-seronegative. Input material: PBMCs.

CDR3 protein: CASSLDRVVVANEKLFF. The CDR3 coding sequence is TGTGCCAGCTCACTGGACAGGGTGGTCGTGGCGAATGAAAAACTGTTTTTT. The chain links TRBV18 to TRBJ1-4; TRBD1 agrees at 8 bases. The germline gives CDR1 KGHSH, CDR2 LQKENI. V was clipped by 4 bases and J by 5 bases; unmatched bases: 12. CDR3 length equals 17 residues.